This T cell receptor (beta chain) was captured by sequencing in a study of control samples from healthy donors and cancer patients. Clones were sequenced by immunoSEQ multiplex PCR, and TCRdb holds only the in-frame ones, with some missing. The sample includes about 160,000 clones, about 95% of them seen just once. The germline V gene encodes CDR1 MNHEY and CDR2 SMNVEV (reference sequence). Trimming took 4 bases from V and 3 from J, leaving 10 bases between them. This CDR3 contains 15 residues. This clone was detected once. This clonotype was sampled from a man aged 60 to 69 with colorectal cancer. The chain links TRBV27 to TRBJ2-6, with D possibly being TRBD1 (6 bases). The sequenced sample was PBMCs. The CDR3 sequence is CASSSQGGGANVLTF. The CDR3 region has the DNA TGTGCCAGCAGTTCACAGGGTGGTGGGGCCAACGTCCTGACTTTC.